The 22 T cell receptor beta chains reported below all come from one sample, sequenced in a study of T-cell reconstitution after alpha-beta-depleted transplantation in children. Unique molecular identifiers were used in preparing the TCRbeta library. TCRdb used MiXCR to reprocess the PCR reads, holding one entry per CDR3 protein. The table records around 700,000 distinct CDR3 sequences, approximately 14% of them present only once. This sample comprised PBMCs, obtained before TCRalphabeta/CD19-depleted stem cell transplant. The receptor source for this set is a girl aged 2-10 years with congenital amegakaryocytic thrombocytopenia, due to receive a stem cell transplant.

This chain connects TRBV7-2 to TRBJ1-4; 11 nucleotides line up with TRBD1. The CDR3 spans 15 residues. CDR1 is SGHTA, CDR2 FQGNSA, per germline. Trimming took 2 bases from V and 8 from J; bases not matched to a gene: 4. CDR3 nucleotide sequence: TGTGCCAGCAGCTTATCCGGGACAGGGGGAGAAAAACTGTTTTTT. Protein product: CASSLSGTGGEKLFF.

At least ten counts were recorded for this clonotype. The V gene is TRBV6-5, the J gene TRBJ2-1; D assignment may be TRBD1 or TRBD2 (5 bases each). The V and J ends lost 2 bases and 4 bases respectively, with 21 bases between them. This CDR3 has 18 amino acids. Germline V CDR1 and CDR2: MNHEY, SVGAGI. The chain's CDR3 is CASSYESGTFSPYNEQFF. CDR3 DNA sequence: TGTGCCAGCAGTTACGAATCCGGGACCTTCTCCCCTTACAATGAGCAGTTCTTC.

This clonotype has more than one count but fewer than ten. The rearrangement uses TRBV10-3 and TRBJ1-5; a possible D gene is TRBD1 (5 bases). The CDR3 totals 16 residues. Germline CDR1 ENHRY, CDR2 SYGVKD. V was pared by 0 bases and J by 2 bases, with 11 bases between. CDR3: CAISESGTVGNQPQHF. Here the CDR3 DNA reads TGTGCCATCAGTGAGTCCGGGACGGTTGGCAATCAGCCCCAGCATTTT.

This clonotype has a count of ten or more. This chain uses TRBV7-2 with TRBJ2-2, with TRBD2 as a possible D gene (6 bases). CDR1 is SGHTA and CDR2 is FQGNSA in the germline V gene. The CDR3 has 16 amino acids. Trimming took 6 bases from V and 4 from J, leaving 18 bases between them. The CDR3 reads CASRRGVYQTTGELFF. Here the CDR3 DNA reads TGTGCCAGCAGACGCGGGGTCTATCAGACCACCGGGGAGCTGTTTTTT.

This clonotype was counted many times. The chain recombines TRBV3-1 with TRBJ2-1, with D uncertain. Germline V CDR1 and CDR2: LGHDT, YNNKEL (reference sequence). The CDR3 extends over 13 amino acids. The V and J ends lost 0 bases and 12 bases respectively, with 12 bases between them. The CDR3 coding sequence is TGTGCCAGCAGCCAAGAGGTGGCTAGTAGGCAGTTCTTC. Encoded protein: CASSQEVASRQFF.

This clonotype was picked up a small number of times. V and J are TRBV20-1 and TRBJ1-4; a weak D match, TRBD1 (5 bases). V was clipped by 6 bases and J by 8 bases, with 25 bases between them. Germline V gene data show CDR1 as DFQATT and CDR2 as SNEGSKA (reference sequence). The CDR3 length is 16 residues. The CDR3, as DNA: TGCAGTGCCCCCCCGCGGGGCGCGGGGTACGGGGAAAAACTGTTTTTT. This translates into CSAPPRGAGYGEKLFF.

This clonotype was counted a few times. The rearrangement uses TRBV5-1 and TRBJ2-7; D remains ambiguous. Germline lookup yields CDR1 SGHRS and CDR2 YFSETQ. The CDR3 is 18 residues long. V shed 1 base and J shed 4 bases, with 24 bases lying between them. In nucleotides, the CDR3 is TGCGCCAGCAGCTTGACTTTCAATCGTCGGGCTGGGCGGTACGAGCAGTACTTC. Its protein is CASSLTFNRRAGRYEQYF. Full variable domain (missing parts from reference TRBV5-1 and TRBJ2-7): KAGVTQTPRYLIKTRGQQVTLSCSPISGHRSVSWYQQTPGQGLQFLFEYFSETQRNKGNFPGRFSGRQFSNSRSEMNVSTLELGDSALYLCASSLTFNRRAGRYEQYFGPGTRLTVT.

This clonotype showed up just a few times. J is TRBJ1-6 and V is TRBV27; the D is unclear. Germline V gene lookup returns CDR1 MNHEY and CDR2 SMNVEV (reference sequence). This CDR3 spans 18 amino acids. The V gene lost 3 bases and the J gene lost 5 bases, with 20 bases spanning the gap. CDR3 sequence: CASSFLGTQLRHNSPLHF. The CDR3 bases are TGTGCCAGCAGTTTTTTAGGTACACAACTGAGGCATAATTCACCCCTCCACTTT.

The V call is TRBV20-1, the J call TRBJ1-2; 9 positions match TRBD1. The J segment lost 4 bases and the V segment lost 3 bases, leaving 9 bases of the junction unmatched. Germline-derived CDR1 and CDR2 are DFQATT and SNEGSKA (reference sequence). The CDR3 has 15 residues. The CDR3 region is CSARPGQGSGYGYTF. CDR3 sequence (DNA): TGCAGTGCTAGGCCCGGACAGGGGAGTGGCTATGGCTACACCTTC.

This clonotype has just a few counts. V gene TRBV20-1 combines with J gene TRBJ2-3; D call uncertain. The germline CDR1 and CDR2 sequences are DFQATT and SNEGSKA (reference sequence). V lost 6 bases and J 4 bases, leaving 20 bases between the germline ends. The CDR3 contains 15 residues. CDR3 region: CSALDRSVAPDTQYF. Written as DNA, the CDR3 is TGCAGTGCCCTCGACCGATCGGTTGCCCCAGATACGCAGTATTTT.

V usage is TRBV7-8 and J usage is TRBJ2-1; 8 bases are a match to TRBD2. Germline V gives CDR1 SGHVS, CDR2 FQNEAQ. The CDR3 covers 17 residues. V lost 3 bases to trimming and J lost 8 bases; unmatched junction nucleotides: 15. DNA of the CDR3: TGTGCCAGCAGCTTTGAAGTGACTAGCGCCCTAGGCGATGAGCAGTTCTTC. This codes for CASSFEVTSALGDEQFF.

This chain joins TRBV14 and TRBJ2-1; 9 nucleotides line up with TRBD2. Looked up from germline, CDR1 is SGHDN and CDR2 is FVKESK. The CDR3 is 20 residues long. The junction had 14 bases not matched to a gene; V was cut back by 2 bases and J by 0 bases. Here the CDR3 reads CASSQRSGRPPRISYNEQFF. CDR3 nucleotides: TGTGCCAGCAGCCAAAGGAGCGGGAGGCCCCCCCGGATCTCCTACAATGAGCAGTTCTTC.

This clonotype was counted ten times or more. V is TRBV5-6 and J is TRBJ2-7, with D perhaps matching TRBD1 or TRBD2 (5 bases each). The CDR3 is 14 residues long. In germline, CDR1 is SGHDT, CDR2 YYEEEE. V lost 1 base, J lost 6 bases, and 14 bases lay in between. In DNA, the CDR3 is TGTGCCAGCAGCTTGAGTGGGGCTAGCCGCGAGCAGTACTTC. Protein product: CASSLSGASREQYF.

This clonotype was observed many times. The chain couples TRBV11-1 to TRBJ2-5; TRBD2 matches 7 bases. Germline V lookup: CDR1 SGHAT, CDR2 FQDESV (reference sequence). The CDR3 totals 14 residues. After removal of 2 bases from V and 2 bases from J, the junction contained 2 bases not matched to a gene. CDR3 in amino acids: CASSLQGGQETQYF. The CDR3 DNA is TGTGCCAGCAGCTTACAGGGAGGGCAAGAGACCCAGTACTTC.

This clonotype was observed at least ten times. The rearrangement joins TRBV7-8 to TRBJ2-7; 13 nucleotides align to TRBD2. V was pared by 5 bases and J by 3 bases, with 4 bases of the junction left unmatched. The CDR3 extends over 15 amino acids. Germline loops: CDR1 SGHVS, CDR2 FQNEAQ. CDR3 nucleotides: TGTGCCAGCAGCCGAAGACTAGCGGGAGGCTACGAGCAGTACTTC. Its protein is CASSRRLAGGYEQYF.

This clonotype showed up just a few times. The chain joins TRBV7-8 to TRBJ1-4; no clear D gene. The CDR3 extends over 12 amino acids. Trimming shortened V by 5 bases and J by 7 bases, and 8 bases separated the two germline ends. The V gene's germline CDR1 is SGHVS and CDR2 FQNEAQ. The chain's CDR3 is CASSTQSEKLFF. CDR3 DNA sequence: TGTGCCAGCAGCACTCAAAGTGAAAAACTGTTTTTT.

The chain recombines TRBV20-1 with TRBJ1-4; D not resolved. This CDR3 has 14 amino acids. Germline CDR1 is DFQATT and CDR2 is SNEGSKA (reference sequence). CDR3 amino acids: CGPQRPATNEKLFF. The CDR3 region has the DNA TGCGGCCCCCAGAGACCCGCAACTAATGAAAAACTGTTTTTT.

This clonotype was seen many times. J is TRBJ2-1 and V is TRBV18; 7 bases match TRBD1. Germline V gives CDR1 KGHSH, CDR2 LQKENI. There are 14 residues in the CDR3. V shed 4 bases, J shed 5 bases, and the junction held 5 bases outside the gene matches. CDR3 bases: TGTGCCAGCTCACAGATACAGGGGAACAATGAGCAGTTCTTC. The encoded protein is CASSQIQGNNEQFF.

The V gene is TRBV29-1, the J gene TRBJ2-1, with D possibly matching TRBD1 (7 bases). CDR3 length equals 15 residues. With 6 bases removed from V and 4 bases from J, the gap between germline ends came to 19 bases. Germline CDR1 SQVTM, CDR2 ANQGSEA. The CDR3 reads CSVGGQLFGYNEQFF. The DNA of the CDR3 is TGCAGCGTGGGGGGACAGCTCTTTGGGTACAATGAGCAGTTCTTC.

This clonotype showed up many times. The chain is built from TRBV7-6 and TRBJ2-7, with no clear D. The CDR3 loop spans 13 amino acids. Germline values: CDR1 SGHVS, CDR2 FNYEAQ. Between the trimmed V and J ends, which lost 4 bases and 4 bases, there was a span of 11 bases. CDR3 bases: TGTGCCAGCAGCTCCCACGGGCTGTACGAGCAGTACTTC. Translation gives CASSSHGLYEQYF. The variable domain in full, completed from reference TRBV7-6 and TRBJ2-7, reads GAGVSQSPRYKVTKRGQDVALRCDPISGHVSLYWYRQALGQGPEFLTYFNYEAQQDKSGLPNDRFSAERPEGSISTLTIQRTEQRDSAMYRCASSSHGLYEQYFGPGTRLTVT.

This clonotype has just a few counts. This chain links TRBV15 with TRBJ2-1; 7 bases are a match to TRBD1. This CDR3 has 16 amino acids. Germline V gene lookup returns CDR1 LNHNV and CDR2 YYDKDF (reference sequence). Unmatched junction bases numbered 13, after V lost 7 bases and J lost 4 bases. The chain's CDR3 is CATTLWGQRLYNEQFF. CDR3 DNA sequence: TGTGCCACCACTCTTTGGGGACAGAGGCTGTACAATGAGCAGTTCTTC.

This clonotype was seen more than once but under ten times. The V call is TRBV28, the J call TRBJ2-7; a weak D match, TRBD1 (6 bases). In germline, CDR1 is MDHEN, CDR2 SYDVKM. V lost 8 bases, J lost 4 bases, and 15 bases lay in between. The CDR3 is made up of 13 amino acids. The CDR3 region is CASSTAGEYEQYF. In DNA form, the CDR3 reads TGTGCCAGCTCTACCGCAGGGGAATACGAGCAGTACTTC.